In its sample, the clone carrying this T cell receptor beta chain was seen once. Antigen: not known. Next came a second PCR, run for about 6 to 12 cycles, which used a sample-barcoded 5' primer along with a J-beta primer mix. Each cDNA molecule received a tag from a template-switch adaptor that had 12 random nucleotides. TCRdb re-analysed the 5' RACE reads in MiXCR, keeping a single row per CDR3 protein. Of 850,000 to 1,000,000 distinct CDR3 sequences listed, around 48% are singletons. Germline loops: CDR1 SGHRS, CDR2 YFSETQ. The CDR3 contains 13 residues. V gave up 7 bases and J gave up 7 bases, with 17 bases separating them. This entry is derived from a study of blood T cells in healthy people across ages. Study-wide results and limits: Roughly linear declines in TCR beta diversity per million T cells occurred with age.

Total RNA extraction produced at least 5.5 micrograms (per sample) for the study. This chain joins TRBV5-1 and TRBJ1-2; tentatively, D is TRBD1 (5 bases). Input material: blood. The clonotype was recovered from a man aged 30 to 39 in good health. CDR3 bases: TGCGCCAGCTTTACAGGAGGATATGGTGGCTACACCTTC. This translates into CASFTGGYGGYTF.